The 30 T cell receptor beta chains below come from one sample, sequenced in a study of graft-versus-host responses after intestinal transplantation. No cognate antigen is known for these TCRs. Method: immunoSEQ multiplex PCR; TCRdb's copy keeps in-frame clones and lacks some. This sample has approximately 110,000 clones; approximately 92% occur once, and the top ten carry about 0.2%. Material: unstimulated CD4+ T cells sorted from spleen or lymph node cells, obtained before transplant. These receptors originate from a human donor who was the organ donor for an intestinal transplant.

The chain has TRBV15 and TRBJ1-2; 9 positions agree with TRBD1. J was trimmed by 6 bases and V by 1 base; bases with no gene match: 3. From germline, CDR1 is LNHNV and CDR2 YYDKDF (reference sequence). The CDR3 consists of 14 residues. CDR3 protein: CATSRGGQGHGYTF. The CDR3 DNA sequence: TGTGCCACCAGCAGAGGAGGACAGGGGCATGGCTACACCTTC.

This clone has a single count. The CDR3 protein is CASSPGRLAGIPTYNEQFF. For the CDR3, the DNA is TGCGCCAGCAGCCCGGGTCGGCTAGCGGGTATTCCTACCTACAATGAGCAGTTCTTC. This chain uses TRBV5-1 with TRBJ2-1; 8 bases agree with TRBD2. This CDR3 is built from 19 residues. With 4 bases clipped from V and 2 bases from J, the junction kept 17 bases outside the gene matches. Germline CDR1 is SGHRS and CDR2 is YFSETQ.

The CDR3 is CASSYSPGQETQYF. Written as DNA, the CDR3 is TGTGCCAGCAGTTACTCGCCGGGCCAAGAGACCCAGTACTTC. V usage is TRBV6-6 and J usage is TRBJ2-5; D remains ambiguous. Trimming stripped 0 bases from V and 1 base from J, with 6 bases between. This CDR3 region has 14 residues. Germline values: CDR1 MNHNY, CDR2 SVGAGI (reference sequence).

The genes are TRBV5-4 and TRBJ1-1; 10 nucleotides line up with TRBD1. The trim removed 5 bases at V and 5 bases at J, leaving 9 bases unmatched. Germline CDR1 is SGHNT and CDR2 is YYREEE (reference sequence). The CDR3 sequence is 15 residues long. CDR3 loop: CASSPGQGVGTEAFF. CDR3 nucleotide sequence: TGTGCCAGCAGTCCCGGACAGGGGGTAGGTACTGAAGCTTTCTTT.

The chain is built from TRBV28 and TRBJ1-2; 7 bases are shared with TRBD1. The CDR3 extends over 15 amino acids. V trimming: 2 bases; J trimming: 4 bases; junction bases outside the gene matches: 7. Germline V gives CDR1 MDHEN, CDR2 SYDVKM. The CDR3 spells CASSLQGDRGYGYTF. The CDR3 DNA reads TGTGCCAGCAGTTTACAGGGGGATCGGGGCTATGGCTACACCTTC.

The chain combines TRBV5-1 with TRBJ1-1, with TRBD1 matching over 7 bases. The CDR3 sequence is 15 residues long. Per the germline V gene, CDR1 is SGHRS and CDR2 is YFSETQ. The ends lost 2 bases at V and 5 bases at J; junction bases unmatched: 9. The CDR3 DNA follows: TGCGCCAGCAGCTTACAGCAGGGGGAGGGTACTGAAGCTTTCTTT. Translated: CASSLQQGEGTEAFF.

The chain uses TRBV5-1 and TRBJ2-3; D gene unclear. CDR3 size: 15 residues. V was pared by 4 bases and J by 1 base, with 13 bases between. Germline loops: CDR1 SGHRS, CDR2 YFSETQ. In DNA form, the CDR3 reads TGCGCCAGCAGCCCTCCCCGTCAGGGCACAGATACGCAGTATTTT. Translating gives CASSPPRQGTDTQYF.

J is TRBJ1-2 and V is TRBV5-6, with 7 bases that match TRBD1. V was clipped by 4 bases and J by 2 bases; unmatched bases: 5. CDR1 SGHDT and CDR2 YYEEEE come from the germline V gene. CDR3 size: 14 residues. CDR3 nucleotides: TGTGCCAGCAGCCGACAGGGATTCAACTATGGCTACACCTTC. As protein: CASSRQGFNYGYTF. The entire variable domain, with the rest obtained from reference TRBV5-6 and TRBJ1-2, is as follows: DAGVTQSPTHLIKTRGQQVTLRCSPKSGHDTVSWYQQALGQGPQFIFQYYEEEERQRGNFPDRFSGHQFPNYSSELNVNALLLGDSALYLCASSRQGFNYGYTFGSGTRLTVV.

V gene TRBV5-4 combines with J gene TRBJ2-7; 14 bases align to TRBD2. The CDR3 extends over 15 amino acids. With V trimmed by 5 bases and J by 4 bases, 5 bases remained unmatched. The germline gives CDR1 SGHNT, CDR2 YYREEE (reference sequence). The CDR3 loop is CASRPGLAGVYEQYF. The DNA of the CDR3 is TGTGCCAGCAGACCGGGACTAGCGGGAGTTTACGAGCAGTACTTC.

The CDR3 DNA follows: TGCGCCAGCAGCCCGACTCTCGACAGGGGATGGGGTGAGCAGTTCTTC. This gives the protein CASSPTLDRGWGEQFF. The chain joins TRBV4-1 to TRBJ2-1, with 8 bases that match TRBD1. Germline V lookup: CDR1 MGHRA, CDR2 YSYEKL. The CDR3 length is 16 residues. Trimming removed 4 bases from V and 9 bases from J; junction bases left unmatched: 14.

In DNA, the CDR3 is TGTGCCAGCTCACCGCGGGAGACCTACGAGCAGTACTTC. It codes for CASSPRETYEQYF. The chain employs TRBV18 and TRBJ2-7; TRBD2 matches at 7 bases. V was clipped by 3 bases and J by 2 bases; unmatched bases: 1. The CDR3 contains 13 residues. Per the germline V gene, CDR1 is KGHSH and CDR2 is LQKENI.

The chain employs TRBV29-1 and TRBJ2-6, with 8 nucleotides matching TRBD1. Germline-derived CDR1 and CDR2 are SQVTM and ANQGSEA. The CDR3 is 16 residues long. V shed 4 bases, J shed 2 bases, and the junction held 7 bases outside the gene matches. The CDR3 nucleotides are TGCAGCGTTGCAGGGCAGGGGGCGACTGGGGCCAACGTCCTGACTTTC. This sequence encodes CSVAGQGATGANVLTF.

Worth noting for this clone: Other nucleotide sequences in the sample specify the same CDR3. The rearrangement joins TRBV5-1 to TRBJ2-1, with 8 bases fitting TRBD2. Germline CDR1 is SGHRS and CDR2 is YFSETQ. J was trimmed by 3 bases and V by 1 base; bases with no gene match: 3. The CDR3 is made up of 15 amino acids. The CDR3 DNA reads as TGCGCCAGCAGCTTGACTAGCGGAATCTACAATGAGCAGTTCTTC. Amino acid sequence: CASSLTSGIYNEQFF.

The chain is built from TRBV6-5 and TRBJ2-7; TRBD1 agrees at 11 bases. V shed 0 bases and J 3 bases; nucleotides not matched to a gene: 1. Looked up from germline, CDR1 is MNHEY and CDR2 is SVGAGI. CDR3 size: 15 residues. The CDR3 sequence: CASSYSGTGGYEQYF. As DNA, the CDR3 is TGTGCCAGCAGTTACTCCGGGACAGGGGGCTACGAGCAGTACTTC.

The rearrangement joins TRBV7-9 to TRBJ1-4, with D possibly being TRBD1 (5 bases). This CDR3 has 12 residues. V was cut by 1 base and J by 15 bases, with 12 bases left in between. Germline CDR1 SEHNR, CDR2 FQNEAQ (reference sequence). DNA of the CDR3: TGTGCCAGCAGCTTAGGCGGCACCAGGGTGTTTTTT. Amino acids: CASSLGGTRVFF.

CDR3: CASSQASRETQYF. The CDR3 nucleotides are TGCGCCAGCAGCCAAGCAAGTCGTGAGACCCAGTACTTC. The gene calls are TRBV4-1 and TRBJ2-5; D gene ambiguous. Germline CDR1 reads MGHRA; CDR2 reads YSYEKL. Trimming cost V 1 base and J 5 bases, with 8 bases left between them. The CDR3 is made up of 13 amino acids.

This clone was observed once. CDR3 loop: CASSVNSYNEQFF. CDR3 nucleotide sequence: TGTGCCAGTAGCGTCAACTCCTACAATGAGCAGTTCTTC. The rearrangement joins TRBV19 to TRBJ2-1; unclear D gene. This CDR3 is 13 amino acids long. Germline CDR1 LNHDA, CDR2 SQIVND (reference sequence). Between the trimmed V and J ends, which lost 6 bases and 0 bases, there was a span of 6 bases.

V and J are TRBV18 and TRBJ1-2; D uncertain. Trimming removed 4 bases from V and 5 bases from J, with 8 bases in between. The CDR3 sequence is 12 residues long. CDR1 and CDR2 (germline): KGHSH, LQKENI. CDR3 nucleotide sequence: TGTGCCAGCTCACAGGGAGAGTATGGCTACACCTTC. Protein product: CASSQGEYGYTF.

The chain joins TRBV6-5 to TRBJ1-2; 11 nucleotides match TRBD1. The junction had 9 bases not matched to a gene; V was cut back by 7 bases and J by 8 bases. Germline CDR1 reads MNHEY; CDR2 reads SVGAGI. This CDR3 is built from 14 residues. Here the CDR3 reads CASTRTGGAEGYTF. The CDR3 DNA follows: TGTGCCAGCACCAGGACAGGGGGCGCAGAGGGCTACACCTTC.

The chain has TRBV13 and TRBJ1-3, with D possibly matching TRBD1 (5 bases). Germline V gene data show CDR1 as PRHDT and CDR2 as FYEKMQ (reference sequence). The germline V and J ends were trimmed by 4 bases and 2 bases, with 12 bases remaining between them. CDR3 length: 15 amino acids. The CDR3 here is CASSSGKRTGNTIYF. CDR3 nucleotides: TGTGCCAGCAGCTCAGGGAAAAGAACTGGAAACACCATATATTTT.

The chain combines TRBV7-2 with TRBJ2-7; D gene unclear. V gave up 5 bases and J gave up 3 bases, with 8 bases separating them. CDR1 and CDR2 from the germline V gene are SGHTA and FQGNSA. The CDR3 sequence is 12 residues long. The CDR3 DNA reads as TGTGCCAGCAGCAAAACCCTCTACGAGCAGTACTTC. The encoded protein is CASSKTLYEQYF.

V is TRBV28 and J is TRBJ2-5, with a possible D match to TRBD2 (6 bases). Germline V lookup: CDR1 MDHEN, CDR2 SYDVKM. V lost 8 bases, J lost 5 bases, and 12 bases lay in between. This CDR3 region has 12 residues. The CDR3 loop reads CASSWGVETQYF. The CDR3 bases are TGTGCCAGCTCCTGGGGGGTTGAGACCCAGTACTTC.

The chain has TRBV19 and TRBJ1-5; D is unresolved. The CDR3 consists of 14 residues. The V gene's germline CDR1 is LNHDA and CDR2 SQIVND (reference sequence). The germline V and J ends were trimmed by 5 bases and 0 bases, with 8 bases remaining between them. Here the CDR3 DNA reads TGTGCCAGTAGTGGAAGGGTTAGCAATCAGCCCCAGCATTTT. Residues: CASSGRVSNQPQHF.

The sample holds one count of this clone. The gene calls are TRBV7-2 and TRBJ1-2; D is unresolved. CDR1 is SGHTA, CDR2 FQGNSA, per germline. The CDR3 has 13 residues. V gave up 2 bases and J gave up 0 bases, with 4 bases separating them. The CDR3 nucleotides read TGTGCCAGCAGCTTAAACCCTAACTATGGCTACACCTTC. This gives the protein CASSLNPNYGYTF.

The rearrangement links TRBV28 to TRBJ2-5; unclear D gene. This CDR3 has 20 amino acids. Trimming removed 6 bases from V and 10 bases from J, with 39 bases in between. Per the germline V gene, CDR1 is MDHEN and CDR2 is SYDVKM. CDR3 amino acids: CASSSNTARAKSHLSVDQYF. For the CDR3, the DNA is TGTGCCAGCAGCTCCAATACAGCTAGAGCTAAATCCCACCTGTCGGTGGACCAGTACTTC.

The rearrangement uses TRBV19 and TRBJ2-1; 9 bases agree with TRBD1. J gave up 5 bases and V 8 bases, and 4 bases lay outside the gene matches. Germline CDR1 and CDR2: LNHDA and SQIVND (reference sequence). This CDR3 spans 13 amino acids. The CDR3 DNA follows: TGTGCCAGTGCCCGGGACAGGGACAATGAGCAGTTCTTC. This translates into CASARDRDNEQFF.

The gene calls are TRBV6-1 and TRBJ2-2; D perhaps matches TRBD1 (6 bases). The V gene lost 6 bases and the J gene lost 3 bases, with 14 bases spanning the gap. Germline lookup yields CDR1 MNHNS and CDR2 SASEGT. This CDR3 region has 15 residues. CDR3 DNA: TGTGCCAGCAGGAACGACAGGCGCTACACCGGGGAGCTGTTTTTT. It yields the protein CASRNDRRYTGELFF.

The chain joins TRBV4-2 to TRBJ2-6; the D gene is possibly TRBD2 (6 bases). This CDR3 spans 14 amino acids. Germline assignment: CDR1 LGHNA and CDR2 YNFKEQ. The V gene lost 4 bases and the J gene lost 2 bases, with 6 bases spanning the gap. CDR3 loop: CASSRGAGANVLTF. The CDR3, as DNA: TGTGCCAGCAGCCGGGGGGCTGGGGCCAACGTCCTGACTTTC.

The rearrangement uses TRBV21-1 and TRBJ2-7; the table's TRBD2 call for D was not verified on the DNA. TRBV21-1 is deemed a pseudogene. There are 15 residues in the CDR3. The DNA of the CDR3 is TGTGCCAGCAGAAAGACTAGCGGGAGGGCCTACGAGCAGTACTTC. Its translation is CASRKTSGRAYEQYF.

V is TRBV5-1 and J is TRBJ2-5; 8 nucleotides agree with TRBD2. Looked up from germline, CDR1 is SGHRS and CDR2 is YFSETQ. With V trimmed by 1 base and J by 6 bases, 8 bases remained unmatched. The CDR3 spans 15 residues. In DNA form, the CDR3 reads TGCGCCAGCAGCTTGCTGGGAGCGGGAGTGAAGACCCAGTACTTC. As protein: CASSLLGAGVKTQYF.